These 21 T cell receptor beta chains share one sample of origin, sequenced in a study of blood T cells in healthy people across ages. Through a sample-barcoded 5' primer and a J-beta primer mix, a second PCR was run for roughly 7 to 12 cycles. TCRdb re-derived calls from the 5' RACE reads in MiXCR, one entry per CDR3 protein. The sample contains approximately 850,000 distinct CDR3 sequences, 58% of which appear only once. Input material: blood. The receptor source for this set is a man aged 25-45 years in good health.

This clonotype came up a few times. The chain links TRBV3-1 to TRBJ1-2, with D hard to call. Germline CDR1 reads LGHDT; CDR2 reads YNNKEL (reference sequence). Trimming shortened V by 0 bases and J by 7 bases, and 12 bases separated the two germline ends. The CDR3 extends over 14 amino acids. This CDR3 reads CASSQDLGGPGYTF. CDR3 nucleotide sequence: TGTGCCAGCAGCCAAGATCTGGGAGGCCCTGGCTACACCTTC.

This clonotype has only a few counts. J is TRBJ2-7 and V is TRBV28; D gene ambiguous. V shed 6 bases and J shed 9 bases, with 21 bases lying between them. Looked up from germline, CDR1 is MDHEN and CDR2 is SYDVKM. The CDR3 spans 14 residues. For the CDR3, the DNA is TGTGCCAGCAGCCCTACCTACAACTCCTTTGGGCAGTACTTC. It specifies CASSPTYNSFGQYF.

This clonotype was counted a few times. The CDR3, as DNA: TGTGCCAGCAGTTTTTCCGGGCCCTCGGGGACCCAGTACTTC. This codes for CASSFSGPSGTQYF. The chain has TRBV12-3 or TRBV12-4 and TRBJ2-5; unclear D gene. Trimming took 3 bases from V and 7 from J, leaving 15 bases between them. The CDR3 sequence is 14 residues long.

The chain couples TRBV20-1 to TRBJ1-5; no clear D. Trimming stripped 5 bases from V and 5 bases from J, with 4 bases between. Germline V CDR1 and CDR2: DFQATT, SNEGSKA (reference sequence). This CDR3 has 10 residues. CDR3 amino acids: CSAGHQPQHF. The CDR3, as DNA: TGCAGTGCTGGGCATCAGCCCCAGCATTTT.

This clonotype was observed at least ten times. The chain has TRBV20-1 and TRBJ2-7; D remains ambiguous. This CDR3 is 11 amino acids long. Germline V lookup: CDR1 DFQATT, CDR2 SNEGSKA (reference sequence). Trimming cost V 8 bases and J 8 bases, with 16 bases left between them. The chain's CDR3 is CSPTLGNQQYF. The CDR3 region has the DNA TGCAGTCCGACCCTGGGGAATCAGCAGTACTTC.

The chain employs TRBV6-2 or TRBV6-3 and TRBJ2-3; D uncertain. The V end was cut by 4 bases, the J end by 6 bases, with 14 bases between. This CDR3 has 14 residues. Germline V CDR1 and CDR2: MNHEY, SVGEGT. This chain's CDR3 is CASSLNSPKDTQYF. CDR3 coding DNA: TGTGCCAGCAGTTTAAATAGCCCGAAGGATACGCAGTATTTT.

This clonotype was recorded a few times. The rearrangement links TRBV13 to TRBJ2-6; TRBD2 matches 11 bases. The CDR3 contains 19 residues. CDR1 PRHDT and CDR2 FYEKMQ come from the germline V gene (reference sequence). V lost 5 bases to trimming and J lost 4 bases; unmatched junction nucleotides: 13. CDR3 bases: TGTGCCAGCAGCGACATCACTAGCGGGAGACTCCCCGGGGCCAACGTCCTGACTTTC. Translated, it gives CASSDITSGRLPGANVLTF.

This clonotype has just a few counts. The rearrangement links TRBV6-5 to TRBJ2-3; possible D gene TRBD1, 6 bases. This CDR3 is built from 16 residues. Germline CDR1 MNHEY, CDR2 SVGAGI. V dropped 5 bases and J dropped 1 base, with 16 bases sitting between them. The CDR3 nucleotides read TGTGCCAGCAGTCTACTCCCGGGACACGGCACAGATACGCAGTATTTT. It translates to CASSLLPGHGTDTQYF.

The V gene is TRBV12-3 or TRBV12-4, the J gene TRBJ2-5; 9 bases agree with TRBD2. The V segment lost 6 bases and the J segment 4 bases; nucleotides outside the gene matches: 9. The CDR3 consists of 15 residues. Here the CDR3 reads CASSSGERGVETQYF. CDR3 in DNA: TGTGCCAGCAGCTCTGGAGAGCGGGGGGTAGAGACCCAGTACTTC.

The chain employs TRBV4-3 and TRBJ2-1; D is possibly TRBD1 or TRBD2 (5 bases each). The end of the DNA is better explained by TRBJ2-7, so the J call may be wrong. The CDR3 runs 15 residues. Germline CDR1 reads LGHNA; CDR2 reads YSLEER. This CDR3 is CASSQDRDGSYEQYF. CDR3 bases: TGCGCCAGCAGCCAAGACCGGGACGGGTCCTACGAGCAGTACTTC.

V usage is TRBV15 and J usage is TRBJ1-2, with D uncertain. The CDR3 runs 13 residues. Germline V gives CDR1 LNHNV, CDR2 YYDKDF (reference sequence). The germline V and J ends were trimmed by 0 bases and 8 bases, with 10 bases remaining between them. The chain's CDR3 is CATSRDGEAGYTF. CDR3 DNA sequence: TGTGCCACCAGCAGAGACGGAGAGGCCGGCTACACCTTC.

This clonotype was found a few times. This chain connects TRBV6-5 to TRBJ2-1, with 8 bases identical to TRBD1. The ends lost 0 bases at V and 7 bases at J; junction bases unmatched: 8. There are 16 residues in the CDR3. The germline CDR1 and CDR2 sequences are MNHEY and SVGAGI. CDR3 protein: CASSYSVYRGINEQFF. Here the CDR3 DNA reads TGTGCCAGCAGTTACTCGGTGTACAGGGGGATTAATGAGCAGTTCTTC.

The genes are TRBV10-3 and TRBJ2-7; D assignment may be TRBD1 or TRBD2 (5 bases each). Trimming removed 2 bases at V and 7 bases at J, with 18 bases between. The CDR3 is made up of 15 amino acids. In germline, CDR1 is ENHRY, CDR2 SYGVKD. The CDR3 spells CAISERVGKGHEQYF. CDR3 in DNA: TGTGCCATCAGTGAGCGGGTCGGGAAGGGGCATGAGCAGTACTTC.

This chain joins TRBV9 and TRBJ2-1; 10 nucleotides line up with TRBD2. This CDR3 contains 16 residues. The trim removed 3 bases at V and 6 bases at J, leaving 9 bases unmatched. Germline values: CDR1 SGDLS, CDR2 YYNGEE. CDR3 in amino acids: CASSGQRLAGVNEQFF. Here the CDR3 DNA reads TGTGCCAGCAGCGGCCAGAGGCTAGCGGGAGTCAATGAGCAGTTCTTC.

This chain links TRBV20-1 with TRBJ2-4, with D possibly being TRBD2 (6 bases). There are 14 residues in the CDR3. V was shortened by 3 bases and J by 8 bases, with 17 bases between the two germline ends. CDR1 DFQATT and CDR2 SNEGSKA come from the germline V gene (reference sequence). CDR3 sequence: CSASPAPPGDIQYF. DNA for the CDR3: TGCAGTGCTAGCCCAGCTCCCCCGGGGGACATTCAGTACTTC.

The chain employs TRBV29-1 and TRBJ1-2; D gene unclear. V dropped 5 bases and J dropped 8 bases, with 12 bases sitting between them. CDR3 length: 11 residues. Germline CDR1 reads SQVTM; CDR2 reads ANQGSEA. The CDR3 coding sequence is TGCAGCGTTTTTTATGAAAGGGGCTACACCTTC. Translation gives CSVFYERGYTF.

This clonotype was observed a handful of times. The V call is TRBV29-1, the J call TRBJ2-3; TRBD1 agrees at 7 bases. V lost 5 bases to trimming and J lost 0 bases; unmatched junction nucleotides: 2. CDR3 length: 13 amino acids. Germline V CDR1 and CDR2: SQVTM, ANQGSEA. This CDR3 is CSVRQGSTDTQYF. The CDR3 region has the DNA TGCAGCGTTAGACAGGGAAGCACAGATACGCAGTATTTT.

This clonotype was counted a few times. V and J are TRBV7-2 and TRBJ2-7, with D perhaps TRBD1 (6 bases). Germline assignment: CDR1 SGHTA and CDR2 FQGNSA. CDR3 length: 14 residues. V gave up 5 bases and J gave up 3 bases, with 14 bases separating them. The CDR3 DNA reads TGTGCCAGCAGCCGCGGACAGAAGGACTACGAGCAGTACTTC. It is translated as CASSRGQKDYEQYF.

The V and J genes are TRBV20-1 and TRBJ2-3; 7 bases match TRBD2. V shed 8 bases and J 1 base; nucleotides not matched to a gene: 6. The CDR3 sequence is 13 residues long. CDR1 and CDR2 (germline): DFQATT, SNEGSKA (reference sequence). DNA for the CDR3: TGCAGTATCGGACTAGAAGGCACAGATACGCAGTATTTT. Its translation is CSIGLEGTDTQYF.

The rearrangement links TRBV3-1 to TRBJ2-4; TRBD1 matches 8 bases. With the DNA end fitting TRBJ2-5 better, the J assignment may be wrong. The germline V gene encodes CDR1 LGHDT and CDR2 YNNKEL (reference sequence). This CDR3 region has 16 residues. CDR3 in DNA: TGTGCCAGCAGCCAAGATTGGGACAGGTCTGGGGAGACCCAGTACTTC. This sequence encodes CASSQDWDRSGETQYF.

This clonotype was detected many times. The chain links TRBV29-1 to TRBJ2-5; unclear D gene. CDR3 size: 13 residues. V dropped 1 base and J dropped 2 bases, with 8 bases sitting between them. Germline lookup yields CDR1 SQVTM and CDR2 ANQGSEA. The DNA of the CDR3 is TGCAGCGTTGAAGCGGCCCCGCAAGAGACCCAGTACTTC. Its protein is CSVEAAPQETQYF. Supplemented by reference TRBV29-1 and TRBJ2-5, the full variable domain reads SAVISQKPSRDICQRGTSLTIQCQVDSQVTMMFWYRQQPGQSLTLIATANQGSEATYESGFVIDKFPISRPNLTFSTLTVSNMSPEDSSIYLCSVEAAPQETQYFGPGTRLLVL.